This TCR beta chain came from a study of human T cells and chemical hapten exposure. Between the trimmed V and J ends, which lost 8 bases and 10 bases, there was a span of 18 bases. The CDR3 covers 12 residues. The germline V gene encodes CDR1 SQVTM and CDR2 ANQGSEA. Noted time point: patch test 3, about 24 weeks after DPC sensitization. Documented treatment: therapeutic diphenylcyclopropenone sensitization with weekly scalp DPC. Each CDR3 protein gets one entry after TCRdb re-called the RACE reads with MiXCR. Of tens of thousands of distinct CDR3 sequences detected, 11% appear once; the ten largest clones hold approximately 1.5%.

The clonotype comes from a woman between 50 and 59 years old with alopecia areata. Some clones in this sample may be carry-over from other donors' samples. V gene TRBV29-1 combines with J gene TRBJ2-1; tentatively, D is TRBD2 (6 bases). This specimen was whole blood, taken in connection with sensitization to the hapten diphenylcyclopropenone (DPC). The CDR3 nucleotides are TGCAGCATACGGGACTTCACGGTGGAGCAGTTCTTC. Protein product: CSIRDFTVEQFF.